What follows are 2 T cell receptor beta chains derived from one specimen sequenced in a study of cytomegalovirus exposure and HLA in healthy donors (dated by TCRdb to 2015 to 2018). The protocol used for the library was the immunoSEQ multiplex PCR assay. The multiplex PCR relied on a mix of 60 forward primers for TCR Vbeta segments and 13 reverse primers for TCR Jbeta segments. Not all clones reach the TCRdb copy of this immuneACCESS table, which keeps in-frame sequences only. Checked studies attribute under half of the gap to unresolved V genes and leave the rest unexplained. The sample data list about 110,000 clones, and approximately 72% of these were observed just once. The ten biggest clones cover around 1.3% of the sample. Input material: PBMCs. Source of these receptors: a man aged 25 to 40 in good health and CMV-seronegative.

Worth noting for this clone: The same CDR3 can be traced to other DNA sequences in this sample. The rearrangement uses TRBV5-1 and TRBJ2-7; 8 bases map to TRBD1. The CDR3 spans 14 residues. V lost 0 bases to trimming and J lost 4 bases; unmatched junction nucleotides: 3. CDR1 is SGHRS, CDR2 YFSETQ, per germline. CDR3 nucleotide sequence: TGCGCCAGCAGCTTGGGGACAGGGAGGTACGAGCAGTACTTC. Its protein is CASSLGTGRYEQYF.

The chain combines TRBV21-1 with TRBJ2-3; no DNA check was done on the table's D call, TRBD2. TRBV21-1 is annotated as a pseudogene. CDR3 length equals 14 residues. The CDR3 DNA reads TGTGCCAGCAGTTTTAGTTCTCGCACAGATACGCAGTATTTT. Protein product: CASSFSSRTDTQYF.